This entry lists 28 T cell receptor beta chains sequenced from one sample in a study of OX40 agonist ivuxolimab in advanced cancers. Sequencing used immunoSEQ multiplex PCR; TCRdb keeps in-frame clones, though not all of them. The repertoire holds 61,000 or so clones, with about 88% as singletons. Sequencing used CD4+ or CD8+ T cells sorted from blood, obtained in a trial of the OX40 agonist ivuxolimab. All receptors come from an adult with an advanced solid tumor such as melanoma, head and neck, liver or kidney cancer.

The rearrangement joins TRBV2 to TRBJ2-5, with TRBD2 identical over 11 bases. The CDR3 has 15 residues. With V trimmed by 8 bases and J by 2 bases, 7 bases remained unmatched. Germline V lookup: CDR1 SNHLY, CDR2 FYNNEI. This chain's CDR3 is CASLIAGGLQETQYF. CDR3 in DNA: TGTGCCAGCCTAATAGCGGGGGGGCTGCAAGAGACCCAGTACTTC.

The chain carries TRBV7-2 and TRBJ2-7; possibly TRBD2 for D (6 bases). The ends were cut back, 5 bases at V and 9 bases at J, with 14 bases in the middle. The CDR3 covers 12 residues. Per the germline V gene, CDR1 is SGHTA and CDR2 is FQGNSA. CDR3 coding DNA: TGTGCCAGCAGCCTCAGGACTACAGTGCAGTACTTC. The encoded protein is CASSLRTTVQYF. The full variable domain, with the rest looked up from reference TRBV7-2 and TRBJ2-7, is GAGVSQSPSNKVTEKGKDVELRCDPISGHTALYWYRQSLGQGLEFLIYFQGNSAPDKSGLPSDRFSAERTGGSVSTLTIQRTQQEDSAVYLCASSLRTTVQYFGPGTRLTVT.

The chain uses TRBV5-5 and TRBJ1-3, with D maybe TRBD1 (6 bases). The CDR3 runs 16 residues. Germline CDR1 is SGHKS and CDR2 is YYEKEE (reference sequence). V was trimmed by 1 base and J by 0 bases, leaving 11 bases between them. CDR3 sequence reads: CASSLPTGFSGNTIYF. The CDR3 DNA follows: TGTGCCAGCAGCTTGCCCACAGGGTTCTCTGGAAACACCATATATTTT.

The CDR3 DNA reads TGCGCCAGCAGCTTGAACCCCAGAAATCGGAACACTGAAGCTTTCTTT. Translated: CASSLNPRNRNTEAFF. The chain employs TRBV5-1 and TRBJ1-1; D uncertain. This CDR3 contains 16 residues. With 1 base removed from V and 1 base from J, the gap between germline ends came to 14 bases. Germline assignment: CDR1 SGHRS and CDR2 YFSETQ.

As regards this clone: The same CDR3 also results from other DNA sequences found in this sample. The CDR3 nucleotides are TGTGCCAGCTCACCAAGAGGCACAGATACGCAGTATTTT. Its protein is CASSPRGTDTQYF. The chain employs TRBV18 and TRBJ2-3; D uncertain. The CDR3 totals 13 residues. Trimming removed 2 bases from V and 1 base from J, with 4 bases in between. Germline-derived CDR1 and CDR2 are KGHSH and LQKENI.

The CDR3: CASSSGGPLSSYEQYF. The DNA for the CDR3 is TGTGCCAGCAGCTCTGGTGGCCCGCTGAGCTCCTACGAGCAGTACTTC. The chain carries TRBV5-5 and TRBJ2-7, with D unclear. From germline, CDR1 is SGHKS and CDR2 YYEKEE (reference sequence). The V gene lost 3 bases and the J gene lost 0 bases, with 16 bases spanning the gap. The CDR3 has 16 residues.

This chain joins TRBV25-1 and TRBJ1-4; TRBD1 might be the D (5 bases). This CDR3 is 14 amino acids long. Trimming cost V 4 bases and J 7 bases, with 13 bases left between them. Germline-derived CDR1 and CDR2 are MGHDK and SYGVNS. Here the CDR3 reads CASSAGVGGEKLFF. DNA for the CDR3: TGTGCCAGCAGTGCGGGGGTTGGGGGTGAAAAACTGTTTTTT. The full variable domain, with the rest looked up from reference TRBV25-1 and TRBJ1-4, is EADIYQTPRYLVIGTGKKITLECSQTMGHDKMYWYQQDPGMELHLIHYSYGVNSTEKGDLSSESTVSRIRTEHFPLTLESARPSHTSQYLCASSAGVGGEKLFFGSGTQLSVL.

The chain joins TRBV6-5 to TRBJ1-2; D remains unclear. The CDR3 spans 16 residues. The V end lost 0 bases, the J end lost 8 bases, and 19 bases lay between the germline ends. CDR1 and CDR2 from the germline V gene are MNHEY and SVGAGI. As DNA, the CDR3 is TGTGCCAGCAGTTACTCGCCGGGTACCCTATTGGAAGGCTACACCTTC. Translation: CASSYSPGTLLEGYTF.

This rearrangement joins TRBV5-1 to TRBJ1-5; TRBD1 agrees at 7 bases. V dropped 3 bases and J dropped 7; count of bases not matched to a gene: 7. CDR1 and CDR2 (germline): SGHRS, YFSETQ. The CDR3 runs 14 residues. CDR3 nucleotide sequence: TGCGCCAGCAGCTCAACAGGGGTGGAACAGCCCCAGCATTTT. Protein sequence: CASSSTGVEQPQHF.

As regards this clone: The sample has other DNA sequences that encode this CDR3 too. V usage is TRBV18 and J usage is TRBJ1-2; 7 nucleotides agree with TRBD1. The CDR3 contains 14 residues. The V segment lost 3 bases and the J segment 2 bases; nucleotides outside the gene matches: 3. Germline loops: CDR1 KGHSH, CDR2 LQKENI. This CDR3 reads CASSPGTANYGYTF. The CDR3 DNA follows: TGTGCCAGCTCACCTGGGACAGCCAACTATGGCTACACCTTC.

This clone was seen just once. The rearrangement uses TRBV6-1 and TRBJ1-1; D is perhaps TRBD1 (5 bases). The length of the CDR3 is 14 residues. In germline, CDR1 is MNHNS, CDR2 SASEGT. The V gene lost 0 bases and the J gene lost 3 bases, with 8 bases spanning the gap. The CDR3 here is CASSEASGDTEAFF. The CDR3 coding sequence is TGTGCCAGCAGTGAAGCGTCGGGGGACACTGAAGCTTTCTTT.

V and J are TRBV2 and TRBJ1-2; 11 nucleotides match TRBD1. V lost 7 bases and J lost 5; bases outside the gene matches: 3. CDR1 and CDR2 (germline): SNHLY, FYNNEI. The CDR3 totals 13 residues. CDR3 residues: CASNRDRGYGYTF. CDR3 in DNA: TGTGCCAGCAACAGGGACAGGGGGTATGGCTACACCTTC.

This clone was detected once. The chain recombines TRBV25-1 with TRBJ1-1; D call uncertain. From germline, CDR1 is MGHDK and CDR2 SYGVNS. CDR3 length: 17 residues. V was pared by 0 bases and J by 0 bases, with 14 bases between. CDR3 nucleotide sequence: TGTGCCAGCAGTGAATATAAGATCCCAGCCCTGAACACTGAAGCTTTCTTT. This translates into CASSEYKIPALNTEAFF. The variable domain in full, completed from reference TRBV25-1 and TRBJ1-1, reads EADIYQTPRYLVIGTGKKITLECSQTMGHDKMYWYQQDPGMELHLIHYSYGVNSTEKGDLSSESTVSRIRTEHFPLTLESARPSHTSQYLCASSEYKIPALNTEAFFGQGTRLTVV.

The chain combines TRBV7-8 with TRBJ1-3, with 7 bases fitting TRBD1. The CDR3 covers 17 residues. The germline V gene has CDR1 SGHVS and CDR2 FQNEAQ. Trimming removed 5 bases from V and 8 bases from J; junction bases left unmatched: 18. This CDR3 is CASSARDRTSRVDTIYF. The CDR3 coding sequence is TGTGCCAGCAGCGCCCGGGACAGAACGTCTAGGGTGGACACCATATATTTT.

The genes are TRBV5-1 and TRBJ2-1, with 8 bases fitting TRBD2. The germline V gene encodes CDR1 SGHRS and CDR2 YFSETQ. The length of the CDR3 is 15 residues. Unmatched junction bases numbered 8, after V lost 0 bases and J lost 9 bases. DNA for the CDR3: TGCGCCAGCAGCTTGGCGGGGGGGCCTACGGGTGAGCAGTTCTTC. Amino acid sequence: CASSLAGGPTGEQFF.

The CDR3 loop is CASSRSASRPQETQYF. The DNA for the CDR3 is TGCGCCAGCAGCCGCTCGGCTTCCCGACCCCAAGAGACCCAGTACTTC. The chain combines TRBV4-1 with TRBJ2-5; D is unclear. This CDR3 has 16 amino acids. The germline CDR1 and CDR2 sequences are MGHRA and YSYEKL. The V gene lost 4 bases and the J gene lost 1 base, with 16 bases spanning the gap.

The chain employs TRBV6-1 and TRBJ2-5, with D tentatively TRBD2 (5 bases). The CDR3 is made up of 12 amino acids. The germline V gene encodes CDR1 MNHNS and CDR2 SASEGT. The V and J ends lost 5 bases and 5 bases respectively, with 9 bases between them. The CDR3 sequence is CASSLTGETQYF. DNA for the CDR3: TGTGCCAGCAGTCTCACGGGGGAGACCCAGTACTTC.

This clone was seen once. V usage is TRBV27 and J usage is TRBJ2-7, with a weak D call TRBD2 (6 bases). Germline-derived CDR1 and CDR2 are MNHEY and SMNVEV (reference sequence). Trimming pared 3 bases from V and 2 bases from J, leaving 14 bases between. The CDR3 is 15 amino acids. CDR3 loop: CASSLPGTPPYEQYF. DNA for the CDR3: TGTGCCAGCAGTTTGCCAGGGACTCCGCCCTACGAGCAGTACTTC.

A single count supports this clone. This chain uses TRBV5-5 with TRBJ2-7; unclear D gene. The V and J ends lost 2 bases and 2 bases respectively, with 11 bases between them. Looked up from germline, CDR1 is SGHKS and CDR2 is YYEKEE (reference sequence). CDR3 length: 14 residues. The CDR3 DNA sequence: TGTGCCAGCAGCTTAACGACGCTAACCTACGAGCAGTACTTC. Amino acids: CASSLTTLTYEQYF.

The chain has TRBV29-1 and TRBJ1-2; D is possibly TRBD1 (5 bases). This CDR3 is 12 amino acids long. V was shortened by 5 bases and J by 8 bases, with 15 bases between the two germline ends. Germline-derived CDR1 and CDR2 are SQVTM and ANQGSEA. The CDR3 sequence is CSVRRDLRGYTF. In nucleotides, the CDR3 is TGCAGCGTTAGACGGGACCTAAGGGGCTACACCTTC. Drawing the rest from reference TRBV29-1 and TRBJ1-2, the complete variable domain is SAVISQKPSRDICQRGTSLTIQCQVDSQVTMMFWYRQQPGQSLTLIATANQGSEATYESGFVIDKFPISRPNLTFSTLTVSNMSPEDSSIYLCSVRRDLRGYTFGSGTRLTVV.

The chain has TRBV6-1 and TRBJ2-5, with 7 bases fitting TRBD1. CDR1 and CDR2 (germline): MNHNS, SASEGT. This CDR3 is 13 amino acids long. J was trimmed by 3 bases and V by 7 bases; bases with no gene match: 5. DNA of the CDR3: TGTGCCAGCATTAAACAGGGGAAAGAGACCCAGTACTTC. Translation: CASIKQGKETQYF.

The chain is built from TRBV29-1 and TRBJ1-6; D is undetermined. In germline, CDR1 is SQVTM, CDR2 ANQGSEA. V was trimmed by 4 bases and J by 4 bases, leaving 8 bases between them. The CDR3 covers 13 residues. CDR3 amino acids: CSVGYSYNSPLHF. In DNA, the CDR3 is TGCAGCGTTGGATACAGTTATAATTCACCCCTCCACTTT.

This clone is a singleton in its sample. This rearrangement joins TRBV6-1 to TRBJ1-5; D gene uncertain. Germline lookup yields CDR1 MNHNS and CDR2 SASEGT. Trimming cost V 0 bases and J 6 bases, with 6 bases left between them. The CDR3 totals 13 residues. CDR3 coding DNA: TGTGCCAGCAGTGAAGCTGGGCCTCAGCCCCAGCATTTT. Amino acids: CASSEAGPQPQHF.

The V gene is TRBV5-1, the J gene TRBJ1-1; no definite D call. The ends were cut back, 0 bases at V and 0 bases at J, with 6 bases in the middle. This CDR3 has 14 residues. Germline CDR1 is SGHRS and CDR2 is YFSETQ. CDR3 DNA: TGCGCCAGCAGCTTGGGCTTGGTGAACACTGAAGCTTTCTTT. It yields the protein CASSLGLVNTEAFF.

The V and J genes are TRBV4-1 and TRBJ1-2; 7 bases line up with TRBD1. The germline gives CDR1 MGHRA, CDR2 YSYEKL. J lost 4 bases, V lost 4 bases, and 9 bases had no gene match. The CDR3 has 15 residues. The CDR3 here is CASSLAGQPIYGYTF. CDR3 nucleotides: TGCGCCAGCAGCCTAGCGGGACAGCCGATCTATGGCTACACCTTC.

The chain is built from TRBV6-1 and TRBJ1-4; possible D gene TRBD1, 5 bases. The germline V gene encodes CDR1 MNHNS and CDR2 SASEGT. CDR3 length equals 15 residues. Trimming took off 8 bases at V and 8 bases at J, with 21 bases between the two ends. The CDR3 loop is CASRILGGSYEKLFF. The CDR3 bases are TGTGCCAGCCGTATCCTGGGGGGATCATACGAAAAACTGTTTTTT.

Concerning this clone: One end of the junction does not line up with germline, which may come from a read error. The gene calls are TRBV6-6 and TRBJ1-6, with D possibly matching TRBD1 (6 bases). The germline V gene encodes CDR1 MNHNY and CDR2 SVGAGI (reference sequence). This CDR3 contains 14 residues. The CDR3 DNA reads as TGTGCCAGCCGGCGAGAGGGGGTTAATCCACCCCTCCACTTT. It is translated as CASRREGVNPPLHF.

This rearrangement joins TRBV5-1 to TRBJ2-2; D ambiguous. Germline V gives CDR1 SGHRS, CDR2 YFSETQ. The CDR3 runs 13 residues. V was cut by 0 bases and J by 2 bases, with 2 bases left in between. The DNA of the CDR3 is TGCGCCAGCAGCTTGGCCAACACCGGGGAGCTGTTTTTT. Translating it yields CASSLANTGELFF.